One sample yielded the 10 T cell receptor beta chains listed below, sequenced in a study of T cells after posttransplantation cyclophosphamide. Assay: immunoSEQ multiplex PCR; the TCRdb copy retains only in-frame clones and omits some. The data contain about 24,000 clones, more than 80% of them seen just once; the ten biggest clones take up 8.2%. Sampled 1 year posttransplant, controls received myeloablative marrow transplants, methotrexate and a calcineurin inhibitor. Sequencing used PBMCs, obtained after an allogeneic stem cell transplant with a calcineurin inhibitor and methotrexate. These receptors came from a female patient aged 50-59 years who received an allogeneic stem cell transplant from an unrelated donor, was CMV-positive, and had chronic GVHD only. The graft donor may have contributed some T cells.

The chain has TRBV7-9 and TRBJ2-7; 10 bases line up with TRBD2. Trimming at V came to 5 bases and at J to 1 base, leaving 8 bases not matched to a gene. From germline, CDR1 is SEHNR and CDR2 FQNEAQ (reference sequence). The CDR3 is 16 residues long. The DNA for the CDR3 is TGTGCCAGCAGCCTCCGCGGACTAGCGGATTCCTACGAGCAGTACTTC. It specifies CASSLRGLADSYEQYF.

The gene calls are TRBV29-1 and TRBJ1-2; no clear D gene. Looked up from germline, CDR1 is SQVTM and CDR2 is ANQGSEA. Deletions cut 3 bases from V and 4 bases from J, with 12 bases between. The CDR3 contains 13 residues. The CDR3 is CSVDSRGIYGYTF. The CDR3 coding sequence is TGCAGCGTTGATAGCAGAGGGATCTATGGCTACACCTTC.

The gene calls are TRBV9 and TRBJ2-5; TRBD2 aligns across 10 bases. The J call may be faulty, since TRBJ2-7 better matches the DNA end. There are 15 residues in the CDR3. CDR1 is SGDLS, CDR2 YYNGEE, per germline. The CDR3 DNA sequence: TGTGCCAGCAGCGACGGACTAGCGGACATCTACGAGCAGTACTTC. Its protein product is CASSDGLADIYEQYF.

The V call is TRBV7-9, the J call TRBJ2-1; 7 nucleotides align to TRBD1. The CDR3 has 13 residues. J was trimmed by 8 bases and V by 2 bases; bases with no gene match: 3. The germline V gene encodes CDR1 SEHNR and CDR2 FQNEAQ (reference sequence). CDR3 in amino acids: CASSLSTGDEQFF. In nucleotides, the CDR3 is TGTGCCAGCAGCTTAAGCACAGGGGATGAGCAGTTCTTC.

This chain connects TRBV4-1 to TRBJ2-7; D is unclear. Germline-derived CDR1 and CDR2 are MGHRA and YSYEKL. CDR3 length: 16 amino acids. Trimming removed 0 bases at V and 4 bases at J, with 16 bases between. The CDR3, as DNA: TGCGCCAGCAGCCAAGAAACAGTCTTTCAACGGTACGAGCAGTACTTC. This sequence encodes CASSQETVFQRYEQYF.

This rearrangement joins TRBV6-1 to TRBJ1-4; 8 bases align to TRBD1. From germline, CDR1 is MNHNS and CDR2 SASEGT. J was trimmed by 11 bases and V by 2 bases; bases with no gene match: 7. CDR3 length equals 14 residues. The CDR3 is CASSERWTGLKLFF. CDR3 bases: TGTGCCAGCAGTGAACGGTGGACAGGGCTTAAACTGTTTTTT.

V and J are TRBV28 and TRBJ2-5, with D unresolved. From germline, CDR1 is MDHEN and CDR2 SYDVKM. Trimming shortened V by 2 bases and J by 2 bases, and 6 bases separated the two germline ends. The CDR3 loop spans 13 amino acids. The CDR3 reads CASSLPIQETQYF. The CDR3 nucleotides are TGTGCCAGCAGTTTACCCATTCAAGAGACCCAGTACTTC. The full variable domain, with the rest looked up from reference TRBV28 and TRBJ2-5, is DVKVTQSSRYLVKRTGEKVFLECVQDMDHENMFWYRQDPGLGLRLIYFSYDVKMKEKGDIPEGYSVSREKKERFSLILESASTNQTSMYLCASSLPIQETQYFGPGTRLLVL.

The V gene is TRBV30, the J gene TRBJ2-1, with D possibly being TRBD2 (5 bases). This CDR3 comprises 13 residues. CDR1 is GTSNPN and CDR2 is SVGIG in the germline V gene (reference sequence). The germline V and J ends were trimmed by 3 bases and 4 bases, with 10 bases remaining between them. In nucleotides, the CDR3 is TGTGCCTGGAGCGCCGGACTGTACAATGAGCAGTTCTTC. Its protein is CAWSAGLYNEQFF.

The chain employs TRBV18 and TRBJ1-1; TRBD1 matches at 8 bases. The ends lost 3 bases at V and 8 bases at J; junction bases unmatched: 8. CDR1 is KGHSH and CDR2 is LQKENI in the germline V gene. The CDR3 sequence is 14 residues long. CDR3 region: CASSPSGGELEAFF. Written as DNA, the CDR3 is TGTGCCAGCTCACCCTCAGGGGGCGAGCTAGAAGCTTTCTTT.

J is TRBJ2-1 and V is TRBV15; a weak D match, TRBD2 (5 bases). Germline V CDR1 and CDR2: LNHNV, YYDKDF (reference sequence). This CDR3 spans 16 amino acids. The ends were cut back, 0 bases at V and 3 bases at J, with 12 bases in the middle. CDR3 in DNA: TGTGCCACCAGCAGAGATGTGAGCGGTGGCTACAATGAGCAGTTCTTC. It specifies CATSRDVSGGYNEQFF.